This T cell receptor beta chain was profiled in a study of T cells in localized non-small cell lung cancer. General study findings and limits: Highest T cell clonality was seen in uninvolved adjacent lung, surpassing that measured in tumor. Paired adjacent lung recovered a median approximately 57 of the top 100 tumor clones. Sequencing, confined to only one tumor region, leaves heterogeneity possible. Among blood samples, higher T cell density accompanied longer overall survival.

Sequenced by immunoSEQ multiplex PCR; TCRdb stores in-frame clones only, minus some. This repertoire shows 78,000 or so clones, almost 85% found once; its top ten account for under 3.5%. Concerning this clone itself: What it binds is not known.

Germline V gene lookup returns CDR1 SGHTA and CDR2 FQGNSA. The V gene lost 2 bases and the J gene lost 0 bases, with 13 bases spanning the gap. CDR3 length: 16 amino acids. The rearrangement links TRBV7-2 to TRBJ1-2; D gene unclear. The clonotype originates from a man between 35 and 75 years old with stage I lung adenocarcinoma. The sample in question was peripheral blood, obtained before any cancer treatment. The CDR3 here is CASSLRYIEANYGYTF. CDR3 in DNA: TGTGCCAGCAGCTTAAGGTACATTGAAGCTAACTATGGCTACACCTTC.